This T cell receptor (beta chain) was found in a study of post-analysis software for immune sequencing data. The study's findings and limits: A handful of TRBV segments occurring more often in patients than controls included TRBV5-6, TRBV5-1 and TRBV20-1. Normalized Chao1 diversity was significantly reduced in patients versus controls.

Worth noting for this clonotype: Antigen specificity is unknown.

The germline CDR1 and CDR2 sequences are SGHRS and YFSETQ. The CDR3 contains 15 residues. V lost 4 bases, J lost 8 bases, and 18 bases lay in between. Libraries were made from TCR beta cDNA, and they carried unique molecular identifiers. One entry per CDR3 protein, called by TCRdb with MiXCR from the PCR reads. This table has about 540,000 distinct CDR3 sequences, roughly 34% appearing once. The source is a girl under 18 with multiple sclerosis. The chain recombines TRBV5-1 with TRBJ1-4, with D tentatively TRBD1 (6 bases). Sequenced sample: blood. CDR3 sequence (DNA): TGCGCCAGCAGCCCCTTACGGGGTCAGGGGGAAAAACTGTTTTTT. As protein: CASSPLRGQGEKLFF.